Below are 31 T cell receptor beta chains sequenced from a single sample in a study of CD8 T cells in Susac syndrome. Random hexamers were used to reverse transcribe about 0.5 to 1 ug of RNA. Each CDR3 protein gets one entry after TCRdb re-called the immunoSEQ multiplex PCR reads with MiXCR. The table includes about 85,000 distinct CDR3 sequences, approximately 95% detected once. Source material: CD8+ T cells from PBMCs. Source of these receptors: a human donor with Susac syndrome.

The chain links TRBV27 to TRBJ1-1; D may be TRBD1 (5 bases). This CDR3 has 13 amino acids. V lost 6 bases to trimming and J lost 5 bases, with 13 bases between them. Germline V CDR1 and CDR2: MNHEY, SMNVEV (reference sequence). The CDR3 region is CASRGGAWTEAFF. In nucleotides, the CDR3 is TGTGCCAGCAGGGGAGGGGCTTGGACTGAAGCTTTCTTT.

A note on this clonotype: A read error may produce the germline difference seen at one junction end. The CDR3 reads CASSKDYLPPSNEQFF. Written as DNA, the CDR3 is TGTGCCAGCAGCAAAGACTACCTCCCGCCTTCTAATGAGCAGTTCTTC. The J gene is TRBJ2-1, the V gene TRBV14, with D possibly being TRBD2 (5 bases). Germline values: CDR1 SGHDN, CDR2 FVKESK. The CDR3 length is 16 residues.

The chain employs TRBV20-1 and TRBJ2-1, with a possible D match to TRBD2 (6 bases). CDR3 length equals 14 residues. The germline CDR1 and CDR2 sequences are DFQATT and SNEGSKA (reference sequence). The V end lost 5 bases, the J end lost 6 bases, and 17 bases lay between the germline ends. This CDR3 is CSAFGVLAFNEQFF. The CDR3 nucleotides read TGCAGTGCTTTTGGGGTCCTAGCGTTCAATGAGCAGTTCTTC.

This clonotype was observed a handful of times. The chain combines TRBV11-2 with TRBJ1-2; TRBD1 aligns across 7 bases. The V segment lost 1 base and the J segment 6 bases; nucleotides outside the gene matches: 2. This CDR3 spans 13 amino acids. The V gene's germline CDR1 is SGHAT and CDR2 FQNNGV. DNA for the CDR3: TGTGCCAGCAGCTTAGGCCAGGGGGATGGCTACACCTTC. It yields the protein CASSLGQGDGYTF. Looking up the rest from reference TRBV11-2 and TRBJ1-2 gives the full variable domain: EAGVAQSPRYKIIEKRQSVAFWCNPISGHATLYWYQQILGQGPKLLIQFQNNGVVDDSQLPKDRFSAERLKGVDSTLKIQPAKLEDSAVYLCASSLGQGDGYTFGSGTRLTVV.

The chain carries TRBV27 and TRBJ2-1; no clear D gene. Germline CDR1 MNHEY, CDR2 SMNVEV (reference sequence). V was cut by 3 bases and J by 0 bases, with 6 bases left in between. This CDR3 comprises 14 residues. CDR3 sequence: CASSFGNSYNEQFF. CDR3 DNA: TGTGCCAGCAGTTTCGGAAACTCCTACAATGAGCAGTTCTTC.

The genes are TRBV5-6 and TRBJ1-1; a weak D match, TRBD1 (6 bases). The CDR3 length is 13 residues. CDR1 is SGHDT and CDR2 is YYEEEE in the germline V gene. The germline V and J ends were trimmed by 2 bases and 6 bases, with 11 bases remaining between them. CDR3 in amino acids: CASSLGTTAEAFF. DNA for the CDR3: TGTGCCAGCAGCTTAGGGACAACCGCTGAAGCTTTCTTT.

V gene TRBV28 combines with J gene TRBJ1-4; 11 bases align to TRBD1. V lost 5 bases and J lost 11; bases outside the gene matches: 13. Germline-derived CDR1 and CDR2 are MDHEN and SYDVKM. This CDR3 is built from 16 residues. CDR3 sequence (DNA): TGTGCCAGCAGTCTAACCTCACAGGGGACAGGGGGGAAACTGTTTTTT. It translates to CASSLTSQGTGGKLFF.

The chain employs TRBV7-3 and TRBJ2-5; D might be TRBD1 (7 bases). V was clipped by 2 bases and J by 4 bases, with 14 bases between them. Germline CDR1 and CDR2: SGHTA and FQGTGA. CDR3 length: 15 residues. The CDR3, as DNA: TGTGCCAGCAGCTTACTAGGAGGGGGCCCAGAGACCCAGTACTTC. It encodes CASSLLGGGPETQYF.

This chain connects TRBV9 to TRBJ2-3, with D hard to call. In germline, CDR1 is SGDLS, CDR2 YYNGEE. Trimming left V 0 bases short and J 2 bases short, with 4 bases between. This CDR3 contains 13 residues. The CDR3 bases are TGTGCCAGCAGCGTAGGAGTCACAGATACGCAGTATTTT. Protein: CASSVGVTDTQYF.

This clonotype was counted once. This rearrangement joins TRBV6-2 or TRBV6-3 to TRBJ2-7; TRBD2 is a possible D gene (5 bases). With 7 bases removed from V and 2 bases from J, the gap between germline ends came to 9 bases. The length of the CDR3 is 12 residues. The germline CDR1 and CDR2 sequences are MNHEY and SVGEGT. The DNA of the CDR3 is TGTGCCAGCACTGGGAGTCCCTACGAGCAGTACTTC. It is translated as CASTGSPYEQYF.

The J gene is TRBJ1-3, the V gene TRBV7-2, with D unresolved. The CDR3 totals 12 residues. Trimming pared 1 base from V and 11 bases from J, leaving 9 bases between. Germline assignment: CDR1 SGHTA and CDR2 FQGNSA. CDR3 loop: CASSLDGVAIYF. As DNA, the CDR3 is TGTGCCAGCAGCTTAGATGGTGTGGCCATATATTTT.

The chain combines TRBV5-1 with TRBJ2-4; D remains unclear. CDR1 SGHRS and CDR2 YFSETQ come from the germline V gene. The CDR3 loop spans 14 amino acids. Trimming cost V 2 bases and J 8 bases, with 14 bases left between them. CDR3 protein: CASSFADGVDIQYF. CDR3 in DNA: TGCGCCAGCAGCTTCGCGGACGGAGTTGACATTCAGTACTTC.

The CDR3 loop reads CAWIRDSYNEQFF. The CDR3 DNA reads as TGTGCCTGGATTCGGGACAGCTACAATGAGCAGTTCTTC. The chain joins TRBV30 to TRBJ2-1, with 7 bases that match TRBD1. Trimming cost V 4 bases and J 3 bases; bases outside gene matches: 3. Germline lookup yields CDR1 GTSNPN and CDR2 SVGIG (reference sequence). The length of the CDR3 is 13 residues.

The genes are TRBV28 and TRBJ2-6; D could derive from TRBD1 or TRBD2 (5 bases each). In germline, CDR1 is MDHEN, CDR2 SYDVKM. CDR3 length: 14 amino acids. Trimming took off 7 bases at V and 4 bases at J, with 11 bases between the two ends. CDR3 in DNA: TGTGCCAGCACGTCGGGGCCCGGGGCCAACGTCCTGACTTTC. This codes for CASTSGPGANVLTF.

V gene TRBV30 combines with J gene TRBJ2-2; D is perhaps TRBD1 or TRBD2 (5 bases each). This CDR3 comprises 14 residues. The germline CDR1 and CDR2 sequences are GTSNPN and SVGIG (reference sequence). The V end lost 8 bases, the J end lost 6 bases, and 19 bases lay between the germline ends. Written as DNA, the CDR3 is TGTGCCGGGGGTACAGGCTTCACGGCCGGGGAGCTGTTTTTT. Amino acid sequence: CAGGTGFTAGELFF.

The gene calls are TRBV9 and TRBJ2-7; either TRBD1 or TRBD2 may fit D (5 bases each). The CDR3 runs to 15 residues. Per germline, CDR1 SGDLS and CDR2 YYNGEE. The V end lost 3 bases, the J end lost 5 bases, and 18 bases lay between the germline ends. As DNA, the CDR3 is TGTGCCAGCAGCGCCTCCGGGACGCAGGAGGACGAGCAGTACTTC. Translation: CASSASGTQEDEQYF.

This sequence joins TRBV29-1 and TRBJ1-2; D gene ambiguous. Germline V gene sequence: CDR1 SQVTM, CDR2 ANQGSEA. V lost 6 bases, J lost 11 bases, and 7 bases lay in between. CDR3 length: 8 amino acids. The CDR3 nucleotides read TGCAGCGTCCCGGGATACACCTTC. It is translated as CSVPGYTF.

The V gene is TRBV4-1, the J gene TRBJ1-1; D is undetermined. V was pared by 2 bases and J by 1 base, with 8 bases between. The CDR3 spans 14 residues. Germline CDR1 and CDR2: MGHRA and YSYEKL. The CDR3 loop reads CASSQYAENTEAFF. The CDR3 nucleotides read TGCGCCAGCAGCCAATACGCAGAGAACACTGAAGCTTTCTTT.

The V call is TRBV30, the J call TRBJ2-7; 7 nucleotides match TRBD1. V trimming: 4 bases; J trimming: 0 bases; junction bases outside the gene matches: 9. Germline V CDR1 and CDR2: GTSNPN, SVGIG (reference sequence). The CDR3 has 15 amino acids. The chain's CDR3 is CAWTIINRGSYEQYF. The CDR3 nucleotides read TGTGCCTGGACCATTATTAACAGGGGCTCCTACGAGCAGTACTTC. The entire variable domain, with the rest obtained from reference TRBV30 and TRBJ2-7, is as follows: SQTIHQWPATLVQPVGSPLSLECTVEGTSNPNLYWYRQAAGRGLQLLFYSVGIGQISSEVPQNLSASRPQDRQFILSSKKLLLSDSGFYLCAWTIINRGSYEQYFGPGTRLTVT.

This rearrangement joins TRBV28 to TRBJ2-1; perhaps D is TRBD1 or TRBD2 (5 bases each). This CDR3 contains 13 residues. The germline gives CDR1 MDHEN, CDR2 SYDVKM. Trimming took 7 bases from V and 8 from J, leaving 15 bases between them. The DNA for the CDR3 is TGTGCCAGCAACGTGGGAGTGGGGGATGAGCAGTTCTTC. Its protein product is CASNVGVGDEQFF.

This chain joins TRBV20-1 and TRBJ2-1; TRBD2 agrees at 8 bases. Trimming removed 3 bases from V and 7 bases from J; junction bases left unmatched: 8. The CDR3 is 14 amino acids. Germline V lookup: CDR1 DFQATT, CDR2 SNEGSKA (reference sequence). CDR3 in amino acids: CSASSKRERNEQFF. The CDR3 nucleotides are TGCAGTGCTAGTTCAAAGCGGGAGAGGAATGAGCAGTTCTTC.

The chain carries TRBV6-2 or TRBV6-3 and TRBJ2-2, with D unclear. The CDR3 is 13 residues long. CDR1 MNHEY and CDR2 SVGEGT come from the germline V gene. Trimming took 1 base from V and 5 from J, leaving 5 bases between them. CDR3 nucleotide sequence: TGTGCCAGCAGTTACTACAAAACCGGGGAGCTGTTTTTT. Translated: CASSYYKTGELFF.

The chain joins TRBV5-4 to TRBJ2-1, with TRBD2 matching 10 bases. Germline assignment: CDR1 SGHNT and CDR2 YYREEE (reference sequence). The CDR3 runs to 16 residues. Trimming cost V 0 bases and J 4 bases; bases outside gene matches: 4. In DNA form, the CDR3 reads TGTGCCAGCAGCTTGGGGCTAGCGGGAGTATACAATGAGCAGTTCTTC. Translating it yields CASSLGLAGVYNEQFF.

J is TRBJ1-1 and V is TRBV4-1; 9 nucleotides line up with TRBD1. V lost 4 bases and J lost 2; bases outside the gene matches: 2. The length of the CDR3 is 14 residues. Germline lookup yields CDR1 MGHRA and CDR2 YSYEKL. In DNA, the CDR3 is TGCGCCAGCAGCCGGGGACAGGGTAACACTGAAGCTTTCTTT. It codes for CASSRGQGNTEAFF.

This sequence joins TRBV28 and TRBJ1-5, with no clear D. This CDR3 spans 13 amino acids. Germline V CDR1 and CDR2: MDHEN, SYDVKM. V lost 10 bases, J lost 3 bases, and 13 bases lay in between. The CDR3 protein is CAIAEGFNQPQHF. CDR3 coding DNA: TGTGCCATCGCCGAGGGCTTCAATCAGCCCCAGCATTTT.

This clonotype was counted between two and nine times. CDR3 amino acids: CASSFGRNGYTF. The CDR3 DNA sequence: TGTGCCAGCAGTTTCGGGCGGAATGGCTACACCTTC. V usage is TRBV12-3 or TRBV12-4 and J usage is TRBJ1-2; D unresolved. The CDR3 runs to 12 residues. The ends were cut back, 3 bases at V and 6 bases at J, with 8 bases in the middle.

This chain links TRBV5-6 with TRBJ1-2, with a tentative D call TRBD1 (6 bases). Germline V gives CDR1 SGHDT, CDR2 YYEEEE. The CDR3 has 13 amino acids. V was clipped by 2 bases and J by 6 bases, with 11 bases between them. The CDR3 DNA reads TGTGCCAGCAGCTTCGGGCAGGGGCATGGCTACACCTTC. As protein: CASSFGQGHGYTF. The variable domain in full, completed from reference TRBV5-6 and TRBJ1-2, reads DAGVTQSPTHLIKTRGQQVTLRCSPKSGHDTVSWYQQALGQGPQFIFQYYEEEERQRGNFPDRFSGHQFPNYSSELNVNALLLGDSALYLCASSFGQGHGYTFGSGTRLTVV.

The CDR3 coding sequence is TGCGCCAGCAGCCAAGATCCCCCCGGGACTAGCGGGGACAATGAGCAGTTCTTC. Amino acid sequence: CASSQDPPGTSGDNEQFF. The rearrangement uses TRBV4-1 and TRBJ2-1, with 13 bases fitting TRBD2. This CDR3 has 18 amino acids. Looked up from germline, CDR1 is MGHRA and CDR2 is YSYEKL. V lost 0 bases to trimming and J lost 5 bases; unmatched junction nucleotides: 7.

This chain links TRBV5-6 with TRBJ1-1, with D maybe TRBD1 (5 bases). V lost 2 bases and J 9 bases, leaving 14 bases between the germline ends. This CDR3 spans 13 amino acids. Germline V gene data show CDR1 as SGHDT and CDR2 as YYEEEE. The CDR3 reads CASSFGGTPQAFF. DNA for the CDR3: TGTGCCAGCAGCTTTGGGGGGACCCCCCAAGCTTTCTTT.

The V call is TRBV5-1, the J call TRBJ2-1; perhaps TRBD1 as D (5 bases). V was cut by 3 bases and J by 5 bases, with 18 bases left in between. CDR3 length equals 16 residues. The V gene's germline CDR1 is SGHRS and CDR2 YFSETQ. For the CDR3, the DNA is TGCGCCAGCAGCTCTACAGGCGCCGCGATTGACAATGAGCAGTTCTTC. Its translation: CASSSTGAAIDNEQFF.

The V gene is TRBV11-2, the J gene TRBJ2-7; 8 bases agree with TRBD1. The V and J ends lost 7 bases and 3 bases, in that order; junction bases with no gene match: 11. CDR3 length equals 15 residues. The germline CDR1 and CDR2 sequences are SGHAT and FQNNGV. CDR3 in DNA: TGTGCCAGCAAATTACGCCGAGGACAGGGCTACGAGCAGTACTTC. Translating it yields CASKLRRGQGYEQYF.